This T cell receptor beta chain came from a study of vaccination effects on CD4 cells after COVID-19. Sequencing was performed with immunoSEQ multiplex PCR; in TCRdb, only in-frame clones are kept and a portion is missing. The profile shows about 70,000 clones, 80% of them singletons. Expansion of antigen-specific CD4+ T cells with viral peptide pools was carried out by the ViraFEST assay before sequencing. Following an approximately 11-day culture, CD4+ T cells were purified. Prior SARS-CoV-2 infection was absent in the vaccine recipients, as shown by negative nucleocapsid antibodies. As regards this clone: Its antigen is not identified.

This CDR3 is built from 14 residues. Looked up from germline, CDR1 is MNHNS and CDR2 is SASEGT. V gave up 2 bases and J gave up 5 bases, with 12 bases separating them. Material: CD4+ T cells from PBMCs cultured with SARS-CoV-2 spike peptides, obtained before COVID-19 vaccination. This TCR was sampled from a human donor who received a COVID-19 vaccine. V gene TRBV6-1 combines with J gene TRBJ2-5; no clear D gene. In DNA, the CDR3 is TGTGCCAGCAGTGAACAAAGGGATTTTGAGACCCAGTACTTC. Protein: CASSEQRDFETQYF.